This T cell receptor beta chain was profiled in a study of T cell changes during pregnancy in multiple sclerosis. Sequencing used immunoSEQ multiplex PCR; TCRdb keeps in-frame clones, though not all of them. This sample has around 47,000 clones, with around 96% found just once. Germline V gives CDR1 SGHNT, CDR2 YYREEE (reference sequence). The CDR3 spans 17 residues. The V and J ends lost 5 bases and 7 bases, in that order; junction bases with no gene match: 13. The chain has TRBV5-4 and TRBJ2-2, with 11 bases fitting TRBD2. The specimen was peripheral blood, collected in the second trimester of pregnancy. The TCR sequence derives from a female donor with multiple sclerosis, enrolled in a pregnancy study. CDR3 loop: CASSFRLAGRTGGELFF. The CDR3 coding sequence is TGTGCCAGCAGTTTCAGACTAGCGGGGCGGACTGGCGGGGAGCTGTTTTTT.